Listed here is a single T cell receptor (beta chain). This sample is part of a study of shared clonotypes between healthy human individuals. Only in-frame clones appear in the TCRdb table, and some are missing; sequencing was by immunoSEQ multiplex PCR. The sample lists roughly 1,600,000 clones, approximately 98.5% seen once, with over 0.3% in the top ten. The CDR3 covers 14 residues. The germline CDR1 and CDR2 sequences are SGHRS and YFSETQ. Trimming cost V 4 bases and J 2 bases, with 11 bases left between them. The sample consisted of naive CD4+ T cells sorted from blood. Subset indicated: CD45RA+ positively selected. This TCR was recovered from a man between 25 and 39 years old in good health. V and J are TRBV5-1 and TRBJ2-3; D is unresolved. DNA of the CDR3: TGCGCCAGCAGCGAACGGACCTCCACAGATACGCAGTATTTT. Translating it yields CASSERTSTDTQYF. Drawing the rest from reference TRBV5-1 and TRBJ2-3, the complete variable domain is KAGVTQTPRYLIKTRGQQVTLSCSPISGHRSVSWYQQTPGQGLQFLFEYFSETQRNKGNFPGRFSGRQFSNSRSEMNVSTLELGDSALYLCASSERTSTDTQYFGPGTRLTVL.